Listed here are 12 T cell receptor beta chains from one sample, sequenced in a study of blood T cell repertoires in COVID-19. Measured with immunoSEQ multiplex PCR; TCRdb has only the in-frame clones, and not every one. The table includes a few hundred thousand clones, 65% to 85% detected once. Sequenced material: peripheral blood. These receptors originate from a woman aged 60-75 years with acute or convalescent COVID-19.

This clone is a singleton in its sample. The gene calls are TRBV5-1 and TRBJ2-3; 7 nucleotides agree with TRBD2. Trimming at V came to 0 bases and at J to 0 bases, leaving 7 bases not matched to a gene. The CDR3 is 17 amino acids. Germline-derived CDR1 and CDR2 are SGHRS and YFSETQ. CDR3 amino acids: CASSLALGGTSTDTQYF. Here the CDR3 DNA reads TGCGCCAGCAGCTTGGCCCTGGGAGGGACTAGCACAGATACGCAGTATTTT.

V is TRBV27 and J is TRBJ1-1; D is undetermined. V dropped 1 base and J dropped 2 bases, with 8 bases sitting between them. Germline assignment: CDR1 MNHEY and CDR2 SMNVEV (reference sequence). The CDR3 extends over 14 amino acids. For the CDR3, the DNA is TGTGCCAGCAGTTTATACGGGAGTAACACTGAAGCTTTCTTT. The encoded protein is CASSLYGSNTEAFF.

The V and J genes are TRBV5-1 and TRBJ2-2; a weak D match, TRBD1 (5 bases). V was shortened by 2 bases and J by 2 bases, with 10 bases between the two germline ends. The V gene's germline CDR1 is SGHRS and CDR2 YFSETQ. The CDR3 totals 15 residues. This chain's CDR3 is CASSFSQGNTGELFF. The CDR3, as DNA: TGCGCCAGCAGCTTTTCGCAGGGCAACACCGGGGAGCTGTTTTTT.

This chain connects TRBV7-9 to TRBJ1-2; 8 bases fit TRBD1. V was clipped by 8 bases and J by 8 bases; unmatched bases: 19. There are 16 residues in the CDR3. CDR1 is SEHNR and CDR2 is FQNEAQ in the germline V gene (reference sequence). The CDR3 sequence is CASLSGTGTGSDGYTF. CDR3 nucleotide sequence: TGTGCCAGCCTTTCCGGGACCGGGACAGGATCCGACGGCTACACCTTC. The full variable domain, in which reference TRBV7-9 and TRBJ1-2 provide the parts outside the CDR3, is DTGVSQNPRHKITKRGQNVTFRCDPISEHNRLYWYRQTLGQGPEFLTYFQNEAQLEKSRLLSDRFSAERPKGSFSTLEIQRTEQGDSAMYLCASLSGTGTGSDGYTFGSGTRLTVV.

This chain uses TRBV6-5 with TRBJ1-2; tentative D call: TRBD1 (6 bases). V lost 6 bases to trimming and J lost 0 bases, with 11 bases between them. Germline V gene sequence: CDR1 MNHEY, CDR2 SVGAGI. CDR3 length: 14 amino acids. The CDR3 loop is CASSWTATNYGYTF. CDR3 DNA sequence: TGTGCCAGCAGCTGGACAGCTACTAACTATGGCTACACCTTC.

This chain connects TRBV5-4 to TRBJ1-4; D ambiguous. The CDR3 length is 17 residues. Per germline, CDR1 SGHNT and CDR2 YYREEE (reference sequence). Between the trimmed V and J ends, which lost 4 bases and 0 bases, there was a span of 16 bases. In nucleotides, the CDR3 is TGTGCCAGCAGCCGAGGGATACATTTATCAACTAATGAAAAACTGTTTTTT. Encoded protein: CASSRGIHLSTNEKLFF.

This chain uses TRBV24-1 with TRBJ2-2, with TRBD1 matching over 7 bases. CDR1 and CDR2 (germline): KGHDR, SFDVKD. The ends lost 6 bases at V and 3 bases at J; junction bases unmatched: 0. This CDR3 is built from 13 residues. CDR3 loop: CATSQGDTGELFF. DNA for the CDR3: TGTGCCACCAGTCAGGGGGACACCGGGGAGCTGTTTTTT.

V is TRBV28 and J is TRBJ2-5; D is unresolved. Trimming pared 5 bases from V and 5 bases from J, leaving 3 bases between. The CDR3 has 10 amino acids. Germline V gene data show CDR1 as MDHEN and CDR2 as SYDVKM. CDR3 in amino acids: CASSRETQYF. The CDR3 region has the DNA TGTGCCAGCAGTCGGGAGACCCAGTACTTC.

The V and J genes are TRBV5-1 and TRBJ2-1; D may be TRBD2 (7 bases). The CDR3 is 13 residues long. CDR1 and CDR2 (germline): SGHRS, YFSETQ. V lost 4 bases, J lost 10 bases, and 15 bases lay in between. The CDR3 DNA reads TGCGCCAGCAGCCGCGACGGGGGGCCCGAGCAGTTCTTC. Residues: CASSRDGGPEQFF.

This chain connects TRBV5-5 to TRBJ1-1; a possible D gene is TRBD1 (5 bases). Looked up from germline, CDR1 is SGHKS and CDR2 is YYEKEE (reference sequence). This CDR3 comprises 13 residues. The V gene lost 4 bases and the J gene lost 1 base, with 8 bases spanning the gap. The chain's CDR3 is CASSPTGNTEAFF. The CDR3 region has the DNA TGTGCCAGCAGCCCCACAGGGAACACTGAAGCTTTCTTT. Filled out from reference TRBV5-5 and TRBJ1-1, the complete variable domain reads DAGVTQSPTHLIKTRGQQVTLRCSPISGHKSVSWYQQVLGQGPQFIFQYYEKEERGRGNFPDRFSARQFPNYSSELNVNALLLGDSALYLCASSPTGNTEAFFGQGTRLTVV.

In DNA, the CDR3 is TGTGCCAGCAGGGGAGGAAATCAGCCCCAGCATTTT. As protein: CASRGGNQPQHF. The chain joins TRBV12-3 or TRBV12-4 to TRBJ1-5, with no clear D. The CDR3 has 12 amino acids. V was trimmed by 6 bases and J by 4 bases, leaving 7 bases between them.

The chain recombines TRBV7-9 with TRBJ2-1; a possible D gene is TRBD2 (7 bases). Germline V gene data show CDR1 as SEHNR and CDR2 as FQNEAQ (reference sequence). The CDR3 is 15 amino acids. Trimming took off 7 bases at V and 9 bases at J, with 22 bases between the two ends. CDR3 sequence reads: CASTRLQGGAGEQFF. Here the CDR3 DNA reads TGTGCCAGCACCCGGCTTCAAGGGGGGGCTGGTGAGCAGTTCTTC.